These 16 T cell receptor beta chains were sequenced from one sample in a study of Graves' ophthalmopathy and Graves' hyperthyroidism. Amplifying from RNA transcripts, the study obtained TCR beta CDR3 regions. First-round RT-PCR relied on HTBI primers, and a second-round multiplex PCR came next. MiXCR, applied by TCRdb to the multiplex PCR reads, yields one record per CDR3 protein. Among around 1,200,000 distinct CDR3 sequences listed, roughly two fifths were seen once. Specimen: peripheral blood or thyroid tissue (not recorded which). The receptors were sampled from an adult man with Graves' hyperthyroidism.

Many counts were recorded for this clonotype. This rearrangement joins TRBV19 to TRBJ1-1; D gene ambiguous. Trimming cost V 11 bases and J 4 bases, with 17 bases left between them. The CDR3 length is 13 residues. Germline V gene sequence: CDR1 LNHDA, CDR2 SQIVND (reference sequence). This chain's CDR3 is CAVIVFDPTEAFF. DNA for the CDR3: TGTGCCGTTATAGTGTTTGACCCCACTGAAGCTTTCTTT.

V is TRBV20-1 and J is TRBJ2-2; D could derive from TRBD1 or TRBD2 (5 bases each). V was cut by 6 bases and J by 0 bases, with 11 bases left in between. CDR1 DFQATT and CDR2 SNEGSKA come from the germline V gene (reference sequence). CDR3 length equals 14 residues. The DNA for the CDR3 is TGCAGTGCGAGGGACGGGACGAACACCGGGGAGCTGTTTTTT. Amino acid sequence: CSARDGTNTGELFF.

The rearrangement links TRBV28 to TRBJ2-5; 9 bases agree with TRBD1. The CDR3 is 16 residues long. Germline V gene sequence: CDR1 MDHEN, CDR2 SYDVKM. Germline trimming cut 2 bases from V and 5 bases from J; bases unmatched to any gene: 9. The CDR3 here is CASSLGGQGLRETQYF. In DNA, the CDR3 is TGTGCCAGCAGTTTAGGGGGACAGGGTTTGCGGGAGACCCAGTACTTC.

This clonotype was detected only a few times. V gene TRBV19 combines with J gene TRBJ1-1, with 7 bases matching TRBD1. CDR3 length equals 13 residues. V trimming: 3 bases; J trimming: 7 bases; junction bases outside the gene matches: 5. Germline-derived CDR1 and CDR2 are LNHDA and SQIVND (reference sequence). CDR3 loop: CASSIRTGNEAFF. The CDR3, as DNA: TGTGCCAGTAGTATCCGGACAGGTAATGAAGCTTTCTTT.

In this sample, this clonotype turned up a few times. This may arise from a read error, as a much more abundant clone is one base away. V gene TRBV4-2 combines with J gene TRBJ2-5; TRBD2 aligns across 10 bases. Losses at the gene ends were 2 bases for V and 5 bases for J; bases not matched to a gene: 2. Germline CDR1 LGHNA, CDR2 YNFKEQ. CDR3 length equals 14 residues. In DNA form, the CDR3 reads TGTGCCAGCAGCCAACTAGCGGGAGTGGAGACCCAGTACTTC. Translating gives CASSQLAGVETQYF.

This clonotype was detected a few times. V and J are TRBV15 and TRBJ1-2; tentative D call: TRBD1 (6 bases). Trimming left V 0 bases short and J 3 bases short, with 11 bases between. The germline gives CDR1 LNHNV, CDR2 YYDKDF (reference sequence). The CDR3 runs to 15 residues. The CDR3 reads CATSRDREGDYGYTF. As DNA, the CDR3 is TGTGCCACCAGCAGAGATCGCGAGGGGGACTATGGCTACACCTTC.

For this clonotype: This may arise from a read error, as a much more abundant clone is one base away. V is TRBV11-2 and J is TRBJ2-7; no reliable D call. The CDR3 has 14 residues. The germline CDR1 and CDR2 sequences are SGHAT and FQNNGV. V lost 4 bases to trimming and J lost 3 bases, with 13 bases between them. CDR3 sequence: CASSWTQRNYEQYF. CDR3 coding DNA: TGTGCCAGCAGCTGGACCCAACGTAACTACGAGCAGTACTTC.

This clonotype has ten or more counts. This chain links TRBV7-9 with TRBJ1-3; D is uncertain. CDR1 is SEHNR, CDR2 FQNEAQ, per germline (reference sequence). The CDR3 covers 13 residues. V was shortened by 5 bases and J by 4 bases, with 9 bases between the two germline ends. CDR3 amino acids: CASSRPTGNTIYF. The CDR3, as DNA: TGTGCCAGCAGCCGACCCACAGGAAACACCATATATTTT.

About this clonotype itself: The junction and the germline gene differ at one end; a read error may be behind it. The J gene is TRBJ1-1, the V gene TRBV7-9; 8 nucleotides agree with TRBD1. The CDR3 length is 15 residues. Germline CDR1 and CDR2: SEHNR and FQNEAQ (reference sequence). The CDR3 loop reads CASSPPTGVATEACF. The CDR3 coding sequence is TGCGCCAGCAGCCCTCCGACAGGGGTGGCCACTGAAGCTTGCTTT. Drawing the rest from reference TRBV7-9 and TRBJ1-1, the complete variable domain is DTGVSQNPRHKITKRGQNVTFRCDPISEHNRLYWYRQTLGQGPEFLTYFQNEAQLEKSRLLSDRFSAERPKGSFSTLEIQRTEQGDSAMYLCASSPPTGVATEACFGQGTRLTVV.

This clonotype showed up many times. This chain uses TRBV29-1 with TRBJ1-3; 7 nucleotides agree with TRBD1. The germline CDR1 and CDR2 sequences are SQVTM and ANQGSEA. V was pared by 4 bases and J by 1 base, with 1 base of the junction left unmatched. The CDR3 covers 13 residues. The DNA of the CDR3 is TGCAGCGTTGGGGGACAGTCTGGAAACACCATATATTTT. It specifies CSVGGQSGNTIYF.

This clonotype was seen a single time. The V gene is TRBV7-2, the J gene TRBJ2-5; 7 positions agree with TRBD1. Trimming cost V 5 bases and J 1 base; bases outside gene matches: 10. The CDR3 covers 16 residues. CDR1 is SGHTA, CDR2 FQGNSA, per germline. In DNA, the CDR3 is TGTGCCAGCAGCCGCCGGCCCAGGGGGTCCCAAGAGACCCAGTACTTC. It translates to CASSRRPRGSQETQYF.

This sequence joins TRBV19 and TRBJ1-2; 7 bases line up with TRBD1. V lost 5 bases, J lost 8 bases, and 11 bases stayed unmatched. The CDR3 extends over 14 amino acids. The germline V gene has CDR1 LNHDA and CDR2 SQIVND (reference sequence). The CDR3 loop reads CASSPAQQGRGYTF. DNA for the CDR3: TGTGCCAGTAGTCCGGCCCAACAGGGGCGAGGCTACACCTTC.

This clonotype was counted ten times or more. The J gene is TRBJ2-2, the V gene TRBV7-7; TRBD1 agrees at 10 bases. The germline V gene has CDR1 SSHAT and CDR2 FNYEAQ (reference sequence). The V segment lost 3 bases and the J segment 4 bases; nucleotides outside the gene matches: 8. The CDR3 consists of 17 residues. In DNA form, the CDR3 reads TGTGCCAGCAGCTTCGGGACAGGGGAAAGTGGCACCGGGGAGCTGTTTTTT. Its translation: CASSFGTGESGTGELFF.

This sequence joins TRBV7-3 and TRBJ2-2; 10 nucleotides align to TRBD1. The length of the CDR3 is 18 residues. V lost 1 base and J lost 5; bases outside the gene matches: 10. The germline CDR1 and CDR2 sequences are SGHTA and FQGTGA. As DNA, the CDR3 is TGTGCCAGCAGCTTAAGGTCCCCGGACAGGGGGTATACCGGGGAGCTGTTTTTT. As protein: CASSLRSPDRGYTGELFF.

This clonotype was observed many times. The rearrangement joins TRBV6-1 to TRBJ2-5; 9 bases agree with TRBD1. The V gene's germline CDR1 is MNHNS and CDR2 SASEGT. The V and J ends lost 3 bases and 5 bases, in that order; junction bases with no gene match: 7. The CDR3 runs to 15 residues. CDR3 sequence reads: CASSDSTGGMETQYF. CDR3 sequence (DNA): TGTGCCAGCAGTGATTCGACAGGGGGTATGGAGACCCAGTACTTC.

This clonotype came up a few times. One junction end does not reproduce the germline sequence, and a read error may be involved. The rearrangement uses TRBV20-1 and TRBJ2-7, with a possible D match to TRBD2 (6 bases). The germline CDR1 and CDR2 sequences are DFQATT and SNEGSKA (reference sequence). This CDR3 region has 9 residues. CDR3 protein: CSAREEGFF. The CDR3 region has the DNA TGCAGTGCTAGAGAGGAGGGATTCTTC.